The TCR beta chain described here comes from a study of T cell changes during pregnancy in multiple sclerosis. The table came from immunoSEQ multiplex PCR; TCRdb's copy has only in-frame clones and leaves some out. The repertoire holds about 47,000 clones, 85% to 95% seen once, with under 2.5% in the top ten. The CDR3 spans 13 residues. The germline CDR1 and CDR2 sequences are WNHNN and SYGVQD (reference sequence). After removal of 6 bases from V and 3 bases from J, the junction contained 5 bases not matched to a gene. This clone was picked up one time. The specimen comprised peripheral blood, sampled in the third trimester of pregnancy. The chain uses TRBV10-1 and TRBJ2-7, with 7 bases identical to TRBD2. The TCR originated in a female donor with multiple sclerosis, enrolled in a pregnancy study. The CDR3 is CASSRAGVYEQYF. In DNA, the CDR3 is TGCGCCAGCAGCCGGGCGGGAGTCTACGAGCAGTACTTC.